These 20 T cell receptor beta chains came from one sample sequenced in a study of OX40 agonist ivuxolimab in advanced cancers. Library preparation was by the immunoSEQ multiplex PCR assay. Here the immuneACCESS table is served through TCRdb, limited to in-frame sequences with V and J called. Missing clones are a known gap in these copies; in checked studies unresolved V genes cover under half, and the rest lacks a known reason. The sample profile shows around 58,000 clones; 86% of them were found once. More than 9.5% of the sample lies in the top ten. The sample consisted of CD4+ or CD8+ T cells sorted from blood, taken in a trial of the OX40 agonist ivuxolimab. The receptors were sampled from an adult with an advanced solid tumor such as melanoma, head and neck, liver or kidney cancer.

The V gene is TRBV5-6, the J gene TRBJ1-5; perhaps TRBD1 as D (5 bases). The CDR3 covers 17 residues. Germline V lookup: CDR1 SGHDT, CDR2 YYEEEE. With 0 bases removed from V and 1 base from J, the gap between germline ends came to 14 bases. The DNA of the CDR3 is TGTGCCAGCAGCTTGGAGGCAGGGCAGTCGAGCAATCAGCCCCAGCATTTT. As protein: CASSLEAGQSSNQPQHF.

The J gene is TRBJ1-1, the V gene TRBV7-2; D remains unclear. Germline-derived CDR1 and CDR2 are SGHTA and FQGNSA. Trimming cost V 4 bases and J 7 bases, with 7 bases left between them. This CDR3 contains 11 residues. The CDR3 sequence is CASSWGVEAFF. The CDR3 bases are TGTGCCAGCAGCTGGGGTGTTGAAGCTTTCTTT.

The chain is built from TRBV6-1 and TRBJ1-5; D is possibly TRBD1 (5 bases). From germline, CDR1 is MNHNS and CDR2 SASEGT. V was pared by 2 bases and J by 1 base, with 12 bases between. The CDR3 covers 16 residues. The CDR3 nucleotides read TGTGCCAGCAGTGAATGGGCCGGGACCAGCAATCAGCCCCAGCATTTT. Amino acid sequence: CASSEWAGTSNQPQHF.

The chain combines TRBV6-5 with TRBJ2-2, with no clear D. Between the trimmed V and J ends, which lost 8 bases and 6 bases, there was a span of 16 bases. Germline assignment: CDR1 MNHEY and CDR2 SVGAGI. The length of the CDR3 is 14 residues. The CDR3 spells CASATVRSAGELFF. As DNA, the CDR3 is TGTGCCAGCGCCACCGTAAGGTCTGCCGGGGAGCTGTTTTTT.

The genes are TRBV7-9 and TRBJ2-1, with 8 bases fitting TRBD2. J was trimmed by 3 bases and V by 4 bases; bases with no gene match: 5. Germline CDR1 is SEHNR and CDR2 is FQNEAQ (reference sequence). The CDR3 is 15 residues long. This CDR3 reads CASSSELAVYNEQFF. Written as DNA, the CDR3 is TGTGCCAGCAGCTCCGAACTAGCGGTCTACAATGAGCAGTTCTTC. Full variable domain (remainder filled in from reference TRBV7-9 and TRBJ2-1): DTGVSQNPRHKITKRGQNVTFRCDPISEHNRLYWYRQTLGQGPEFLTYFQNEAQLEKSRLLSDRFSAERPKGSFSTLEIQRTEQGDSAMYLCASSSELAVYNEQFFGPGTRLTVL.

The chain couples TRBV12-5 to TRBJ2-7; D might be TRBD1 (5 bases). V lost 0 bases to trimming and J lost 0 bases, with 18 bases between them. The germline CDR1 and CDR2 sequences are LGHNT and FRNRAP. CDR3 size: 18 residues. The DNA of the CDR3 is TGTGCTAGTGGTTTGGTACAAGTTAGGGGAAGGAGCTCCTACGAGCAGTACTTC. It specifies CASGLVQVRGRSSYEQYF.

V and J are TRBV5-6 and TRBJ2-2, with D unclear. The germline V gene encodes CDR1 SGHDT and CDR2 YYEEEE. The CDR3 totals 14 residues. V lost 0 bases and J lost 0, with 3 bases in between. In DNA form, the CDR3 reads TGTGCCAGCAGCTTGGCATCGAACACCGGGGAGCTGTTTTTT. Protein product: CASSLASNTGELFF.

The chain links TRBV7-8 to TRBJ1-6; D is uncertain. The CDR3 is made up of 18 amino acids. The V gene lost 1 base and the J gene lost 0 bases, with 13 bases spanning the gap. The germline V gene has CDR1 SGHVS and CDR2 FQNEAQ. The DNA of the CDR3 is TGTGCCAGCAGCTTAGGGTCGGCAGCTAGCTCCTATAATTCACCCCTCCACTTT. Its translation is CASSLGSAASSYNSPLHF.

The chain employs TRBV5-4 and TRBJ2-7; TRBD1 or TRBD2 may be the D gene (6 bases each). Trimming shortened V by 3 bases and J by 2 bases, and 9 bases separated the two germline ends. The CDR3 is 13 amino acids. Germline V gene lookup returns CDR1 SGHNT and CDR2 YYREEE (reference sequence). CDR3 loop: CASSWRGAYEQYF. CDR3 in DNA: TGTGCCAGCAGCTGGAGGGGGGCCTACGAGCAGTACTTC.

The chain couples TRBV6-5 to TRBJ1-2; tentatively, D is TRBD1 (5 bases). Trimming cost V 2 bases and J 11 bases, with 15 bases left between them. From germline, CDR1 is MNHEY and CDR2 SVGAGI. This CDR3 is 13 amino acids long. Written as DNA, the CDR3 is TGTGCCAGCAGTTACCGGGACCTTTTCGATTACACCTTC. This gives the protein CASSYRDLFDYTF.

CDR3 DNA: TGTGCCAGCACCGAACTATACGGCTACACCTTC. The encoded protein is CASTELYGYTF. The chain combines TRBV7-9 with TRBJ1-2; D is unresolved. Per germline, CDR1 SEHNR and CDR2 FQNEAQ (reference sequence). The CDR3 sequence is 11 residues long. The V end was cut by 7 bases, the J end by 8 bases, with 11 bases between. The complete variable domain, with remaining parts taken from reference TRBV7-9 and TRBJ1-2, reads DTGVSQNPRHKITKRGQNVTFRCDPISEHNRLYWYRQTLGQGPEFLTYFQNEAQLEKSRLLSDRFSAERPKGSFSTLEIQRTEQGDSAMYLCASTELYGYTFGSGTRLTVV.

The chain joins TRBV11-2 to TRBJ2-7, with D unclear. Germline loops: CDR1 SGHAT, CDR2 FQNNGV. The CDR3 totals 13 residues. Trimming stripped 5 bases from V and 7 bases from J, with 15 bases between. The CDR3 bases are TGTGCCAGCAGCCCTACGGACCCCTGGGAGCAGTACTTC. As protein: CASSPTDPWEQYF. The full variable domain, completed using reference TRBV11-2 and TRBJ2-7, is EAGVAQSPRYKIIEKRQSVAFWCNPISGHATLYWYQQILGQGPKLLIQFQNNGVVDDSQLPKDRFSAERLKGVDSTLKIQPAKLEDSAVYLCASSPTDPWEQYFGPGTRLTVT.

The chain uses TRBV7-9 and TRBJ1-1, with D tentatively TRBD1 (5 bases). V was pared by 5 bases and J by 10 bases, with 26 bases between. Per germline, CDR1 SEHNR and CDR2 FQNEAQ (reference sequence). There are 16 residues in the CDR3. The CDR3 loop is CASSQSRGGSGEAAFF. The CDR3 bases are TGTGCCAGCAGCCAGAGTAGGGGTGGTTCGGGGGAGGCAGCTTTCTTT.

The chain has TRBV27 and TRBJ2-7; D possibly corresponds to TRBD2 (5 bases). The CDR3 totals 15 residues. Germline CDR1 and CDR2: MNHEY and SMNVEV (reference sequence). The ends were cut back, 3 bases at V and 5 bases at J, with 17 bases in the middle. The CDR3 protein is CASSFVGVGTDEQYF. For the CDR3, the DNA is TGTGCCAGCAGTTTCGTCGGGGTAGGTACGGACGAGCAGTACTTC.

The CDR3 bases are TGTGCCAGCAGCCCTGGACAGGGTTGGGGCTACACCTTC. It codes for CASSPGQGWGYTF. The chain carries TRBV5-8 and TRBJ1-2, with TRBD1 matching over 8 bases. Trimming cost V 4 bases and J 8 bases; bases outside gene matches: 7. CDR1 and CDR2 (germline): SGHTS, YDEGEE. The CDR3 covers 13 residues. The full variable domain, in which reference TRBV5-8 and TRBJ1-2 provide the parts outside the CDR3, is EAGVTQSPTHLIKTRGQQATLRCSPISGHTSVYWYQQALGLGLQFLLWYDEGEERNRGNFPPRFSGRQFPNYSSELNVNALELEDSALYLCASSPGQGWGYTFGSGTRLTVV.

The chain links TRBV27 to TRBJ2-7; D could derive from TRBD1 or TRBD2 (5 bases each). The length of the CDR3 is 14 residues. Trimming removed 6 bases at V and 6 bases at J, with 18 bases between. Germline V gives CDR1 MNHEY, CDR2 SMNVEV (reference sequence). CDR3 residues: CASSPGTALSEQYF. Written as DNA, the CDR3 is TGTGCCAGCAGCCCCGGGACGGCCTTATCCGAGCAGTACTTC.

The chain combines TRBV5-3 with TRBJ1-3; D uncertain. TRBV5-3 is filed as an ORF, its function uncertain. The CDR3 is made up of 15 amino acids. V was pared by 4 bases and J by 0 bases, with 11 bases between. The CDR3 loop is CARSPYSDSGNTIYF. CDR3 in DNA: TGTGCCAGAAGCCCATATAGTGACTCTGGAAACACCATATATTTT.

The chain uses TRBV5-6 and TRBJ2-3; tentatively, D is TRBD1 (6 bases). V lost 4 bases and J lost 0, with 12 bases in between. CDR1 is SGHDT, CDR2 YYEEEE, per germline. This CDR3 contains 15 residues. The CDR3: CASSGQPFSTDTQYF. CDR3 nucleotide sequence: TGTGCCAGCAGCGGACAGCCTTTTAGCACAGATACGCAGTATTTT.

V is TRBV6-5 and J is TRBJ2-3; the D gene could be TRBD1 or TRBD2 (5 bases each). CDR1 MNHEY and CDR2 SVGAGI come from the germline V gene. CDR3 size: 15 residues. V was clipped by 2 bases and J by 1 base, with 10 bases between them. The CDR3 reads CASSYAPGRTDTQYF. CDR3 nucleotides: TGTGCCAGCAGTTACGCCCCGGGACGCACAGATACGCAGTATTTT.

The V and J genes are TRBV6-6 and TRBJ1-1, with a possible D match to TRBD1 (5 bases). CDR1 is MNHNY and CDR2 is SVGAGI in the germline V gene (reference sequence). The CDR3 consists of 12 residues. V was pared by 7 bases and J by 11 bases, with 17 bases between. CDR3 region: CASTSGALRAFF. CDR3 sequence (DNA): TGTGCCAGCACGTCCGGGGCGCTTAGGGCTTTCTTT.